This T cell receptor (beta chain) is from a study of CD8 T cells in ankylosing spondylitis. TCRdb analysed the 5' RACE reads with MiXCR anew, one entry per CDR3 protein. Altogether roughly 150,000 distinct CDR3 sequences are present, 30% to 40% being singletons, with the ten largest covering 4.5% to 6%. V lost 1 base to trimming and J lost 3 bases, with 11 bases between them. The CDR3 is made up of 14 amino acids. Per germline, CDR1 SGHDT and CDR2 YYEEEE. This clonotype was detected only a few times. The sequenced sample consisted of synovial fluid, either unsorted or a sorted T cell fraction (not recorded which). This rearrangement joins TRBV5-6 to TRBJ2-7; no firm D call. This TCR came from a male donor with ankylosing spondylitis. The CDR3 reads CASSLWRSRYEQYF. The CDR3, as DNA: TGTGCCAGCAGCTTGTGGCGCAGCCGCTACGAGCAGTACTTC.